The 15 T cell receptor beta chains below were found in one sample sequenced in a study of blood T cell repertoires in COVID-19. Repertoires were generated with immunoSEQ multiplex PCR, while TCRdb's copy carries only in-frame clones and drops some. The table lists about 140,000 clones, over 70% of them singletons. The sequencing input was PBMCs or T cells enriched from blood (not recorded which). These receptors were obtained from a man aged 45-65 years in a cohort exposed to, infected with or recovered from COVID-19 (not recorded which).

The CDR3 DNA sequence: TGCAGCGTTGAGGTACAGGCGCTAGGGGCCTACGAGCAGTACTTC. It encodes CSVEVQALGAYEQYF. The gene calls are TRBV29-1 and TRBJ2-7; tentative D call: TRBD1 (5 bases). This CDR3 has 15 amino acids. Germline V gene lookup returns CDR1 SQVTM and CDR2 ANQGSEA. Trimming took off 3 bases at V and 2 bases at J, with 17 bases between the two ends.

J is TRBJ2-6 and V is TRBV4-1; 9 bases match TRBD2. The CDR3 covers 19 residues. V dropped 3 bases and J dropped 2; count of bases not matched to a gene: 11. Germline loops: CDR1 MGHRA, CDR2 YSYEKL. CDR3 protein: CASSHGTSRQVPGANVLTF. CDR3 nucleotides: TGCGCCAGCAGCCATGGGACTAGCCGGCAGGTCCCTGGGGCCAACGTCCTGACTTTC.

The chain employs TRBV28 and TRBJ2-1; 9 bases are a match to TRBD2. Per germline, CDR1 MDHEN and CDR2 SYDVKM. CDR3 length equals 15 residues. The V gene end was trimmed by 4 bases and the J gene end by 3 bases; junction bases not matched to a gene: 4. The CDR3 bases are TGTGCCAGCAGTTCGATAGCGGGAGTCTACAATGAGCAGTTCTTC. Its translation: CASSSIAGVYNEQFF.

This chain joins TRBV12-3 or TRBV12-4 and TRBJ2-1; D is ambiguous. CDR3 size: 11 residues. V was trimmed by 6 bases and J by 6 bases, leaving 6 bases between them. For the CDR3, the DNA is TGTGCCAGCAGCCCCCTCAATGAGCAGTTCTTC. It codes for CASSPLNEQFF.

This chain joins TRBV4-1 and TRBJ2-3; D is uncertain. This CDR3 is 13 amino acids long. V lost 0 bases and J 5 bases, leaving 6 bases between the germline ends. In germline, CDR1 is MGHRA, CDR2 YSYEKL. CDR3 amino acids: CASSQDSGDTQYF. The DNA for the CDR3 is TGCGCCAGCAGCCAAGATTCCGGAGATACGCAGTATTTT.

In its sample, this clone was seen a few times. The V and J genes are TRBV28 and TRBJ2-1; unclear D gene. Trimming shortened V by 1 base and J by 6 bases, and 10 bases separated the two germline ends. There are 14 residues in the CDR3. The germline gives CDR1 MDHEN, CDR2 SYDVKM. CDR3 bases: TGTGCCAGCAGTTTATTGGTAGATGGCAATGAGCAGTTCTTC. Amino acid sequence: CASSLLVDGNEQFF.

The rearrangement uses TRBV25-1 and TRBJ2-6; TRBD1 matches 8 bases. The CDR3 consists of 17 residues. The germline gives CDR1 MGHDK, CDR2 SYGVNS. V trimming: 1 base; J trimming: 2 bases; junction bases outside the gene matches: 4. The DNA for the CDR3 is TGTGCCAGCAGTGAATCAACGACAGGGGCTGGGGCCAACGTCCTGACTTTC. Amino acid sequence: CASSESTTGAGANVLTF.

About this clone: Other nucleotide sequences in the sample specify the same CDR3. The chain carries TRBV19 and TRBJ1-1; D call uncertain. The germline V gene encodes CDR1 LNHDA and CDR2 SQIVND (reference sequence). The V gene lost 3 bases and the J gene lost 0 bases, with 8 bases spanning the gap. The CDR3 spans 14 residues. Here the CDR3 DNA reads TGTGCCAGTAGTATTAACAGCTTGAACACTGAAGCTTTCTTT. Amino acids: CASSINSLNTEAFF.

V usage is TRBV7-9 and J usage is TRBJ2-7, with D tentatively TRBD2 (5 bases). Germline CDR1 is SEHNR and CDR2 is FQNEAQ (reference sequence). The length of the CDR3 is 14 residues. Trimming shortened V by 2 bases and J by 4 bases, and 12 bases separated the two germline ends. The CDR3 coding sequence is TGTGCCAGCAGCTTAACGGGCGGGCTATACGAGCAGTACTTC. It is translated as CASSLTGGLYEQYF. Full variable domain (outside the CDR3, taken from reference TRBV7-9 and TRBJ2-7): DTGVSQNPRHKITKRGQNVTFRCDPISEHNRLYWYRQTLGQGPEFLTYFQNEAQLEKSRLLSDRFSAERPKGSFSTLEIQRTEQGDSAMYLCASSLTGGLYEQYFGPGTRLTVT.

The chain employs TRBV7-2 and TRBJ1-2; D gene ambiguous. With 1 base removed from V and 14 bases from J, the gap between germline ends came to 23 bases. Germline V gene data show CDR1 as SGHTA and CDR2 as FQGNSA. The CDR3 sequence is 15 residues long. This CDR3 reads CASSLGSTTGSNPTF. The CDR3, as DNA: TGTGCCAGCAGCTTAGGCTCCACGACTGGCTCGAATCCTACCTTC.

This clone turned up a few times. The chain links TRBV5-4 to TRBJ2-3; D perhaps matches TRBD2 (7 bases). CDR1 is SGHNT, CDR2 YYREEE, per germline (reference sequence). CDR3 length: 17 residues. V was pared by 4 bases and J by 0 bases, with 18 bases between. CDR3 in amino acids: CASSPGGGGVSTDTQYF. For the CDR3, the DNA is TGTGCCAGCAGCCCTGGAGGCGGGGGCGTTAGCACAGATACGCAGTATTTT.

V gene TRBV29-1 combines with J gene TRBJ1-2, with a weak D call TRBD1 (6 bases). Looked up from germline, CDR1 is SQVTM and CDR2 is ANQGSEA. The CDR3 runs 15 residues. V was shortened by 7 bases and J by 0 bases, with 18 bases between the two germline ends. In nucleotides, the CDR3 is TGCAGCGCCCGAGGACTCGACAGGTCTAACTATGGCTACACCTTC. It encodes CSARGLDRSNYGYTF.

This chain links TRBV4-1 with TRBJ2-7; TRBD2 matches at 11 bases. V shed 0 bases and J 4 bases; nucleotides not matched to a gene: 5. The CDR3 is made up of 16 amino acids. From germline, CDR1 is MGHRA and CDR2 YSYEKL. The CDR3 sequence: CASSQEVAGGYYEQYF. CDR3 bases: TGCGCCAGCAGCCAAGAGGTAGCGGGAGGGTATTACGAGCAGTACTTC.

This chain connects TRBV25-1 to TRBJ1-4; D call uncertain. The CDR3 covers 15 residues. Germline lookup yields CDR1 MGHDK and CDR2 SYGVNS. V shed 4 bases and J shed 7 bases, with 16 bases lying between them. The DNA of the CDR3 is TGTGCCAGCAGTGGGCATGTGGGGAGAGGTGAAAAACTGTTTTTT. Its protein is CASSGHVGRGEKLFF.

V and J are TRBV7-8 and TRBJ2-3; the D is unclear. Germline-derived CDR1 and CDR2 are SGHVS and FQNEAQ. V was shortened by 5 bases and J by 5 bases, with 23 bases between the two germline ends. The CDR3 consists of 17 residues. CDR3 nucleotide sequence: TGTGCCAGCAGCCGAAACTTGGCAGCGAACCGAGGAGATACGCAGTATTTT. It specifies CASSRNLAANRGDTQYF. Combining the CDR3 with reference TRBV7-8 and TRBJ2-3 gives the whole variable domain GAGVSQSPRYKVAKRGQDVALRCDPISGHVSLFWYQQALGQGPEFLTYFQNEAQLDKSGLPSDRFFAERPEGSVSTLKIQRTQQEDSAVYLCASSRNLAANRGDTQYFGPGTRLTVL.